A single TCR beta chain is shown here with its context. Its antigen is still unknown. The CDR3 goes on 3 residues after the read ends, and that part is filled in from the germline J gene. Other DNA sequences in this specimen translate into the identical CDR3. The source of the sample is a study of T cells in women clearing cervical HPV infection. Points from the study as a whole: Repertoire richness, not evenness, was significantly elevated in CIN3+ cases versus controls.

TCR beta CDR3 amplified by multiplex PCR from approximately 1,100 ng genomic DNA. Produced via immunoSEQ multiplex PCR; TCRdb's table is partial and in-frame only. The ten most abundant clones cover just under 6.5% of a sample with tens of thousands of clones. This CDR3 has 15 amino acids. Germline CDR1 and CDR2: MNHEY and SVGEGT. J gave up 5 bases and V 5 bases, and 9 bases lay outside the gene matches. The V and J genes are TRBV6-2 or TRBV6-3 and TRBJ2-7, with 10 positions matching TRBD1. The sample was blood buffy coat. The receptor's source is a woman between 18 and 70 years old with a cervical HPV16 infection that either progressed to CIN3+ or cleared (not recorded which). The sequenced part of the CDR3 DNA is TGTGCCAGCAGTGACGGACAGGGGGATCTCCACGAG. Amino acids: CASSDGQGDLHE. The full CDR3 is CASSDGQGDLHEQYF.